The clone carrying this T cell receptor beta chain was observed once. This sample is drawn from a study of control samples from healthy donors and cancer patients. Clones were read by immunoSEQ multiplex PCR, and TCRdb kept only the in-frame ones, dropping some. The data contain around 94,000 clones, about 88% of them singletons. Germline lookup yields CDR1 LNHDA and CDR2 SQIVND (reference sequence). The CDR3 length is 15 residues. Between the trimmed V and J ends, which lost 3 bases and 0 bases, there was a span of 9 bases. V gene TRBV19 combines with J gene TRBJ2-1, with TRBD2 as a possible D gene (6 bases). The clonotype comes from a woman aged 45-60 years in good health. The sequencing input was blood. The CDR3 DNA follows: TGTGCCAGTAGTATCTCCGGGAGCTCCTACAATGAGCAGTTCTTC. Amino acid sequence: CASSISGSSYNEQFF.